One sample yielded the 17 T cell receptor beta chains listed below, sequenced in a study of monozygotic twins with inflammatory bowel disease. After re-calling the 5' RACE reads, TCRdb lists one entry per CDR3 protein, DNA absent. In all, the sample yields about 210,000 distinct CDR3 sequences. Sequencing was performed on blood. These TCRs come from a human donor with ulcerative colitis or Crohn's disease, or a healthy co-twin of an affected twin (not recorded which).

The gene calls are TRBV7-2 and TRBJ1-5; there is no DNA to check the TCRdb D call of TRBD1. There are 15 residues in the CDR3. From germline, CDR1 is SGHTA and CDR2 FQGNSA. The CDR3: CASSLRRGPNQPQHF.

The J gene is TRBJ1-5, the V gene TRBV6-2 or TRBV6-3. The CDR3 has 15 residues. The germline CDR1 and CDR2 sequences are MNHEY and SVGEGT. The CDR3 region is CASLPRQNSNQPQHF.

The chain joins TRBV19 to TRBJ2-7; the D gene TCRdb calls, TRBD1, cannot be checked with no DNA. Germline loops: CDR1 LNHDA, CDR2 SQIVND (reference sequence). The CDR3 loop spans 15 amino acids. The CDR3 reads CASSPSQGAGYEQYF.

This chain uses TRBV7-9 with TRBJ1-6; the TCRdb call, TRBD1, lacks DNA for checking. The CDR3 runs to 12 residues. The germline CDR1 and CDR2 sequences are SEHNR and FQNEAQ (reference sequence). Here the CDR3 reads CASNIGGSPLHF. The variable domain in full, completed from reference TRBV7-9 and TRBJ1-6, reads DTGVSQNPRHKITKRGQNVTFRCDPISEHNRLYWYRQTLGQGPEFLTYFQNEAQLEKSRLLSDRFSAERPKGSFSTLEIQRTEQGDSAMYLCASNIGGSPLHFGNGTRLTVT.

The J gene is TRBJ1-1, the V gene TRBV7-9; the TRBD1 assignment by TCRdb is unverifiable without DNA. The germline gives CDR1 SEHNR, CDR2 FQNEAQ (reference sequence). The CDR3 runs to 16 residues. The CDR3 loop reads CASSLGGGFGGTEAFF.

The chain is built from TRBV29-1 and TRBJ2-6. This CDR3 is 13 amino acids long. Germline assignment: CDR1 SQVTM and CDR2 ANQGSEA. The CDR3 loop is CSVRDSGANVLTF.

The genes are TRBV19 and TRBJ2-5; TCRdb's D call, TRBD1, is unchecked because there is no DNA. This CDR3 region has 14 residues. Looked up from germline, CDR1 is LNHDA and CDR2 is SQIVND (reference sequence). The CDR3 is CASNQGQVGETQYF.

The chain recombines TRBV7-8 with TRBJ1-5; the D call from TCRdb, TRBD1, cannot be confirmed without DNA. This CDR3 is built from 13 residues. CDR1 and CDR2 from the germline V gene are SGHVS and FQNEAQ. CDR3 in amino acids: CASSLAGDPSQHF.

The V and J genes are TRBV20-1 and TRBJ2-1; TCRdb reports TRBD1, a call that lacks DNA to check it against. Germline V lookup: CDR1 DFQATT, CDR2 SNEGSKA (reference sequence). The CDR3 extends over 13 amino acids. CDR3 protein: CSAAPGGTDEQFF.

J is TRBJ2-2 and V is TRBV27; TCRdb indicates TRBD2, and absent DNA this call remains unverified. Germline CDR1 MNHEY, CDR2 SMNVEV (reference sequence). The CDR3 totals 15 residues. The chain's CDR3 is CASSPWAHSTGELFF.

The V call is TRBV6-5, the J call TRBJ2-3; as DNA is missing, the TRBD1 call by TCRdb cannot be tested. The CDR3 has 15 amino acids. The V gene's germline CDR1 is MNHEY and CDR2 SVGAGI. The CDR3 loop reads CASSYSIAGVDTQYF.

The chain joins TRBV11-2 to TRBJ2-1; the TCRdb call, TRBD1, lacks DNA for checking. Germline V CDR1 and CDR2: SGHAT, FQNNGV. This CDR3 comprises 13 residues. The CDR3 sequence: CASSLGGDHEQFF.

V is TRBV9 and J is TRBJ2-3. This CDR3 spans 14 amino acids. CDR1 and CDR2 from the germline V gene are SGDLS and YYNGEE. CDR3 loop: CASSVERHTDTQYF.

The chain uses TRBV10-3 and TRBJ2-5; the TCRdb D gene call, TRBD1, has no DNA to confirm it. The CDR3 extends over 13 amino acids. Germline loops: CDR1 ENHRY, CDR2 SYGVKD. The CDR3 spells CAISERGMETQYF.

This chain uses TRBV18 with TRBJ1-6; TCRdb proposes TRBD1, but this gene call is untestable without DNA. The CDR3 runs to 14 residues. Germline loops: CDR1 KGHSH, CDR2 LQKENI. CDR3 loop: CASSPTGEGSPLHF.

The chain couples TRBV7-8 to TRBJ2-1. CDR3 length: 14 residues. Germline V lookup: CDR1 SGHVS, CDR2 FQNEAQ. The chain's CDR3 is CASSSASSYNEQFF.

V usage is TRBV4-1 and J usage is TRBJ2-7; the TRBD1 assignment by TCRdb is unverifiable without DNA. CDR1 and CDR2 (germline): MGHRA, YSYEKL. This CDR3 has 16 amino acids. CDR3 loop: CASSQPGQGYPYEQYF.